This is a list of T cell receptor beta chains from one sample in a study of T cell responses to AZD1222 COVID-19 vaccine. Assay: immunoSEQ multiplex PCR; the TCRdb copy retains only in-frame clones and omits some. The profile shows over 150,000 clones, about 85% of them singletons. Material: peripheral blood, obtained on day 0 of AZD1222 vaccination. The receptors come from an adult in good health. Both conserved end residues are part of each CDR3. A D gene is named only where the DNA matches it firmly. Clone size, where shown, is once, few, many, or a class for clones that have expanded.

d_call	clone_size	j_call	v_call	cdr3_nt	cdr3_aa
TRBD2	.	TRBJ2-5	TRBV4-1	TGCGCCAGCAGACGGACTAGCGGGGAACAAGAGACCCAGTACTTC	CASRRTSGEQETQYF
TRBD1	.	TRBJ2-7	TRBV7-2	TGTGCCAGCAGCTCCTTCGGGGACAGGACCTACGAGCAGTACTTC	CASSSFGDRTYEQYF
TRBD1	.	TRBJ2-1	TRBV6-1	TGTGCCAGCAGTGAGACCCCTCCGGGACAGGGTTTCCATGAGCAGTTCTTC	CASSETPPGQGFHEQFF
.	.	TRBJ2-7	TRBV10-2	TGCGCCAGCAGCCACAGGGTTCCCTACGAGCAGTACTTC	CASSHRVPYEQYF
.	once	TRBJ1-2	TRBV5-4	TGTGCCAGCAGCTTTGGGTCGGGCCCATCCGACTATGGCTACACCTTC	CASSFGSGPSDYGYTF
.	.	TRBJ2-7	TRBV6-5	TGTGCCAGCACCCCCGGGGGACTCTACGAGCAGTACTTC	CASTPGGLYEQYF
.	once	TRBJ1-5	TRBV6-5	TGTGCCAGCAGGGACCTTTTCGAACCCCAGCATTTT	CASRDLFEPQHF
TRBD1	once	TRBJ1-5	TRBV12-3/TRBV12-4	TGTGCCAGCAGCGGACAGGGAGGCCAGCCCCAGCATTTT	CASSGQGGQPQHF
.	.	TRBJ2-2	TRBV2	TGTGCCAGCAGTGTGGGGGGCAGGGGATCCACCGGGGAGCTGTTTTTT	CASSVGGRGSTGELFF
TRBD1	once	TRBJ1-1	TRBV5-5	TGTGCCAGCAGCTCGACAGGGTCGATCGCCACTGAAGCTTTCTTT	CASSSTGSIATEAFF
.	.	TRBJ1-2	TRBV9	TGTGCCAGCAGCGGACCCAAGGGACTAAGGGGCTATGGCTACACCTTC	CASSGPKGLRGYGYTF
.	few	TRBJ1-2	TRBV27	TGTGCCAGCAGTTTCGTGGAAAAGGGGTATGGCTACACCTTC	CASSFVEKGYGYTF
.	.	TRBJ2-1	TRBV7-2	TGTGCCAGCAGCTTAGACCCTTTCGATGAGCAGTTCTTC	CASSLDPFDEQFF
.	.	TRBJ2-3	TRBV6-2/TRBV6-3	TGTGCCAGCAGTCGACACCAAGAGGGTACAGATACGCAGTATTTT	CASSRHQEGTDTQYF
.	.	TRBJ1-1	TRBV7-3	TGTGCCAGCAGCCTAATGGAGAACACTGAAGCTTTCTTT	CASSLMENTEAFF
.	.	TRBJ2-5	TRBV7-2	TGTGCCAGCAGCATCATGACAGGCCAAGAGACCCAGTACTTC	CASSIMTGQETQYF
.	.	TRBJ1-2	TRBV28	TGTGCCAGCAGTTTGGAGATGGACTATGGCTACACCTTC	CASSLEMDYGYTF
.	once	TRBJ1-4	TRBV2	TGTGCCAGCAGGACTGGGACACCCATGGAACTGTTTTTT	CASRTGTPMELFF
.	.	TRBJ1-2	TRBV9	TGTGCCAGCAGCGTGTGGGGGGCCGATGGCTACACCTTC	CASSVWGADGYTF
.	few	TRBJ2-7	TRBV19	TGTGCCAGTAGTATCGGAACCGCAGCCTCGCAGTACTTC	CASSIGTAASQYF
TRBD2	.	TRBJ2-1	TRBV6-4	TGTGCCAGCAGTAACGGGAGGGGGGGCTCCTACAATGAGCAGTTCTTC	CASSNGRGGSYNEQFF
.	.	TRBJ2-5	TRBV27	TGTGCCAGCAGTAGAGGGGGGCGGGAGACCCAGTACTTC	CASSRGGRETQYF
.	.	TRBJ1-1	TRBV5-1	TGCGCCAGCAGCTTGGTCCCGGACAGCATGAACACTGAAGCTTTCTTT	CASSLVPDSMNTEAFF
TRBD1	.	TRBJ2-3	TRBV19	TGTGCCAGTAGAGAGACAGGGGGGGTCACAGATACGCAGTATTTT	CASRETGGVTDTQYF
TRBD2	.	TRBJ2-3	TRBV28	TGTGCCAGCAGCAAGCCCGGGACTAGCGGGGATACGCAGTATTTT	CASSKPGTSGDTQYF
TRBD1	.	TRBJ2-7	TRBV6-6	TGTGCCAGCAAGGGAGGACAGGGAAGCGAGCAGTACTTC	CASKGGQGSEQYF
.	.	TRBJ2-7	TRBV7-9	TGTGCCAGCAGCCCAGGGGTGACTACCTACGAGCAGTACTTC	CASSPGVTTYEQYF
TRBD1	.	TRBJ2-7	TRBV11-2	TGTGCCAGCAGCCGTTCGGGACAGGTATACGAGCAGTACTTC	CASSRSGQVYEQYF
.	.	TRBJ1-2	TRBV7-2	TGTGCCAGCAGCTTAGCTGTTTCCGGGGATGGCTACACCTTC	CASSLAVSGDGYTF
TRBD1	.	TRBJ2-2	TRBV5-1	TGCGCCAGCAGCCAGGACAGGGCTTCCGGGGAGCTGTTTTTT	CASSQDRASGELFF
TRBD1	.	TRBJ1-5	TRBV28	TGTGCCAGCAAACCCGCAGGGGGAGGTTATAGCAATCAGCCCCAGCATTTT	CASKPAGGGYSNQPQHF
.	.	TRBJ2-3	TRBV19	TGTGCCAGTACCATGGCGGGCAGGTACACAGATACGCAGTATTTT	CASTMAGRYTDTQYF
.	.	TRBJ2-7	TRBV7-2	TGTGCCAGCAGCTTAGTAAGCGGTAAGAACTACGAGCAGTACTTC	CASSLVSGKNYEQYF
.	.	TRBJ2-3	TRBV19	TGTGCCAGTAGTATTTGGGGGAGGCAACTTGGGAACACAGATACGCAGTATTTT	CASSIWGRQLGNTDTQYF
.	.	TRBJ1-1	TRBV11-3	TGTGCCAGCAGCTTAGAACGGAACACTGAAGCTTTCTTT	CASSLERNTEAFF
TRBD1	.	TRBJ2-3	TRBV6-4	TGTGCCACCGGACAGGGCCACACAGATACGCAGTATTTT	CATGQGHTDTQYF
TRBD1	.	TRBJ2-3	TRBV19	TGTGCCAGTAGCTCAGGACAGGGGCGCACAGATACGCAGTATTTT	CASSSGQGRTDTQYF
TRBD2	.	TRBJ2-7	TRBV2	TGTGCCAGCAGGAGGACTAGCGAGGCCTACGAGCAGTACTTC	CASRRTSEAYEQYF
.	.	TRBJ2-1	TRBV6-5	TGTGCCAGCAGTTACGGGCTAGCGTGGAACAATGAGCAGTTCTTC	CASSYGLAWNNEQFF